The 7 T cell receptor beta chains below all came from one sample that was sequenced in a study of cytotoxic CD8 clonotypes in ibrutinib-treated CLL. Sequencing was performed with immunoSEQ multiplex PCR; in TCRdb, only in-frame clones are kept and a portion is missing. The sample shows about 130,000 clones, roughly 85% of them seen only once. Material: PBMCs, obtained after 24 months of ibrutinib treatment. The source of these receptors is a human donor with chronic lymphocytic leukemia.

The chain links TRBV7-2 to TRBJ1-1, with D unclear. This CDR3 region has 15 residues. The germline V gene encodes CDR1 SGHTA and CDR2 FQGNSA. Between the trimmed V and J ends, which lost 1 base and 5 bases, there was a span of 14 bases. The chain's CDR3 is CASSLDPSGGTEAFF. CDR3 coding DNA: TGTGCCAGCAGCTTAGATCCCTCGGGAGGGACTGAAGCTTTCTTT.

The chain uses TRBV29-1 and TRBJ2-7, with D uncertain. CDR1 and CDR2 (germline): SQVTM, ANQGSEA. Trimming removed 4 bases at V and 1 base at J, with 8 bases between. The CDR3 totals 12 residues. The CDR3 protein is CSVVVWSYEQYF. DNA of the CDR3: TGCAGCGTTGTCGTATGGTCCTACGAGCAGTACTTC.

The chain is built from TRBV5-1 and TRBJ1-4; TRBD1 might be the D (5 bases). The germline V and J ends were trimmed by 2 bases and 3 bases, with 11 bases remaining between them. The CDR3 loop spans 15 amino acids. CDR1 is SGHRS, CDR2 YFSETQ, per germline. CDR3 coding DNA: TGCGCCAGCAGCTTCGTGCCGGGACCTAATGAAAAACTGTTTTTT. Translation gives CASSFVPGPNEKLFF.

The gene calls are TRBV29-1 and TRBJ2-3; a weak D match, TRBD2 (6 bases). CDR1 and CDR2 (germline): SQVTM, ANQGSEA. V lost 7 bases, J lost 4 bases, and 12 bases lay in between. The CDR3 consists of 12 residues. CDR3 residues: CSEAGDSDTQYF. The DNA of the CDR3 is TGCAGCGAAGCCGGGGACTCAGATACGCAGTATTTT.

In this sample, this clone turned up once. The chain carries TRBV11-2 and TRBJ2-7; TRBD1 agrees at 7 bases. The CDR3 totals 16 residues. The germline V gene has CDR1 SGHAT and CDR2 FQNNGV. Germline trimming cut 6 bases from V and 3 bases from J; bases unmatched to any gene: 14. The CDR3 DNA sequence: TGTGCCAGCAGACAAGGGAAAGGACAGGCCGACTACGAGCAGTACTTC. This gives the protein CASRQGKGQADYEQYF.

As DNA, the CDR3 is TGTGCCAGCAGTGAAGTCGGCTCCTGGTATAGCTCCTACGAGCAGTACTTC. Translating gives CASSEVGSWYSSYEQYF. The chain employs TRBV6-1 and TRBJ2-7; D remains ambiguous. In germline, CDR1 is MNHNS, CDR2 SASEGT. CDR3 length: 17 residues. Trimming pared 1 base from V and 0 bases from J, leaving 16 bases between.

The rearrangement links TRBV7-2 to TRBJ2-3; unclear D gene. The CDR3 covers 14 residues. Germline V gene data show CDR1 as SGHTA and CDR2 as FQGNSA. The V and J ends lost 4 bases and 2 bases respectively, with 10 bases between them. CDR3 in amino acids: CASSSMVNTDTQYF. DNA of the CDR3: TGTGCCAGCAGCTCCATGGTGAACACAGATACGCAGTATTTT. Filled out from reference TRBV7-2 and TRBJ2-3, the complete variable domain reads GAGVSQSPSNKVTEKGKDVELRCDPISGHTALYWYRQSLGQGLEFLIYFQGNSAPDKSGLPSDRFSAERTGGSVSTLTIQRTQQEDSAVYLCASSSMVNTDTQYFGPGTRLTVL.